These 20 T cell receptor beta chains share one sample of origin, sequenced in a study of beta chain features in type 1 diabetes. Since all of the isolated RNA was reverse transcribed, expressed TCRB transcripts were what got sequenced. Using immunoSEQ multiplex PCR, the repertoire was profiled, and TCRdb retains in-frame clones only, with some absent. The sample consists of 310,000 or so clones, approximately 10% of them appearing once. The sequenced sample consisted of naive CD4+ T cells from blood. The receptors were gathered from a woman in her thirties in good health.

This clone was picked up a small number of times. J is TRBJ2-7 and V is TRBV30; 7 bases fit TRBD1. The germline CDR1 and CDR2 sequences are GTSNPN and SVGIG (reference sequence). The V and J ends lost 1 base and 3 bases, in that order; junction bases with no gene match: 12. There are 16 residues in the CDR3. The CDR3 loop is CAWSDRSTGYVYEQYF. CDR3 in DNA: TGTGCCTGGAGTGACCGATCGACAGGGTACGTCTACGAGCAGTACTTC.

The chain has TRBV7-3 and TRBJ2-5, with a tentative D call TRBD2 (5 bases). The V end was cut by 6 bases, the J end by 5 bases, with 19 bases between. The CDR3 contains 15 residues. Looked up from germline, CDR1 is SGHTA and CDR2 is FQGTGA. CDR3 protein: CASRKLGSGPETQYF. The CDR3 DNA reads TGTGCCAGCAGGAAACTAGGGTCGGGTCCGGAGACCCAGTACTTC.

This clone was detected only a few times. The chain couples TRBV29-1 to TRBJ1-4; TRBD1 matches 9 bases. The CDR3 sequence is 14 residues long. The V gene end was trimmed by 6 bases and the J gene end by 5 bases; junction bases not matched to a gene: 7. Germline V gives CDR1 SQVTM, CDR2 ANQGSEA. Here the CDR3 reads CSVPVGTGNEKLFF. The CDR3 DNA is TGCAGCGTCCCTGTCGGGACAGGGAATGAAAAACTGTTTTTT.

This clone showed up just once. The genes are TRBV10-2 and TRBJ1-5; D call uncertain. This CDR3 has 15 residues. The germline V gene encodes CDR1 WSHSY and CDR2 SAAADI. The V and J ends lost 2 bases and 7 bases respectively, with 15 bases between them. The CDR3 nucleotides are TGCGCCAGCAGTGAGCTTGGGTCGGAGGGCCAGCCCCAGCATTTT. Translation: CASSELGSEGQPQHF.

The gene calls are TRBV28 and TRBJ2-7, with D perhaps TRBD1 (6 bases). Germline V gene data show CDR1 as MDHEN and CDR2 as SYDVKM. This CDR3 is 12 amino acids long. The germline V and J ends were trimmed by 7 bases and 3 bases, with 10 bases remaining between them. The CDR3 region has the DNA TGTGCCAGCAAAGGACAGCTCTACGAGCAGTACTTC. Translation: CASKGQLYEQYF.

This clone has just a few counts. The gene calls are TRBV7-2 and TRBJ2-1; TRBD1 agrees at 9 bases. V shed 6 bases and J 4 bases; nucleotides not matched to a gene: 7. CDR1 SGHTA and CDR2 FQGNSA come from the germline V gene. CDR3 length equals 15 residues. The DNA for the CDR3 is TGTGCCAGCAGAAGGGGGGACAGGGAATACAATGAGCAGTTCTTC. It specifies CASRRGDREYNEQFF.

This chain connects TRBV19 to TRBJ2-3; 7 positions agree with TRBD2. V gave up 3 bases and J gave up 0 bases; unmatched junction bases: 9. CDR1 LNHDA and CDR2 SQIVND come from the germline V gene (reference sequence). The CDR3 sequence is 17 residues long. CDR3 DNA: TGTGCCAGTAGTATCACCCTACTAGCGTCTAGCACAGATACGCAGTATTTT. Amino acid sequence: CASSITLLASSTDTQYF. Supplemented by reference TRBV19 and TRBJ2-3, the full variable domain reads DGGITQSPKYLFRKEGQNVTLSCEQNLNHDAMYWYRQDPGQGLRLIYYSQIVNDFQKGDIAEGYSVSREKKESFPLTVTSAQKNPTAFYLCASSITLLASSTDTQYFGPGTRLTVL.

The chain employs TRBV30 and TRBJ2-7; D might be TRBD1 (5 bases). The germline V gene has CDR1 GTSNPN and CDR2 SVGIG (reference sequence). The length of the CDR3 is 12 residues. Deletions cut 2 bases from V and 3 bases from J, with 8 bases between. CDR3 nucleotides: TGTGCCTGGAGTACGACAGTCTACGAGCAGTACTTC. This sequence encodes CAWSTTVYEQYF.

This clone has only a few counts. The chain employs TRBV30 and TRBJ2-1; a possible D gene is TRBD2 (5 bases). This CDR3 has 15 amino acids. Trimming left V 2 bases short and J 0 bases short, with 11 bases between. Germline V gives CDR1 GTSNPN, CDR2 SVGIG (reference sequence). CDR3 residues: CAWSPPSGSYNEQFF. In DNA form, the CDR3 reads TGTGCCTGGAGTCCCCCCAGCGGCTCCTACAATGAGCAGTTCTTC. The variable domain in full, completed from reference TRBV30 and TRBJ2-1, reads SQTIHQWPATLVQPVGSPLSLECTVEGTSNPNLYWYRQAAGRGLQLLFYSVGIGQISSEVPQNLSASRPQDRQFILSSKKLLLSDSGFYLCAWSPPSGSYNEQFFGPGTRLTVL.

CDR3 sequence (DNA): TGTGCCAGCAGCCGATCAGGGGTCCCGCAAGAGACCCAGTACTTC. As protein: CASSRSGVPQETQYF. The J gene is TRBJ2-5, the V gene TRBV6-5; weak D call: TRBD1 (6 bases). Germline V lookup: CDR1 MNHEY, CDR2 SVGAGI. This CDR3 is 15 amino acids long. V was cut by 6 bases and J by 2 bases, with 16 bases left in between.

A few counts support this clone. This chain joins TRBV7-2 and TRBJ2-7, with D possibly matching TRBD2 (6 bases). Trimming took off 0 bases at V and 10 bases at J, with 19 bases between the two ends. The length of the CDR3 is 15 residues. Germline loops: CDR1 SGHTA, CDR2 FQGNSA. CDR3 sequence reads: CASSLAPLAAAGQYF. CDR3 sequence (DNA): TGTGCCAGCAGCTTAGCACCCTTAGCGGCCGCCGGTCAGTACTTC.

The chain recombines TRBV28 with TRBJ2-5, with 7 bases fitting TRBD1. The V gene's germline CDR1 is MDHEN and CDR2 SYDVKM. V shed 6 bases, J shed 1 base, and the junction held 8 bases outside the gene matches. The CDR3 contains 15 residues. The CDR3, as DNA: TGTGCCAGCAGGACCAGGGGGAAGTTCCAAGAGACCCAGTACTTC. Translating it yields CASRTRGKFQETQYF.

In this sample, this clone turned up a few times. The V gene is TRBV21-1, the J gene TRBJ1-4; the table's D call, TRBD1, has no DNA check behind it. TRBV21-1 is deemed a pseudogene. The CDR3 runs to 16 residues. The CDR3 loop is CASSKSTGGHGEKLFF. The CDR3 DNA reads TGTGCCAGCAGCAAGAGTACAGGGGGGCATGGTGAAAAACTGTTTTTT.

The CDR3 region has the DNA TGTGCCAGCAGCTTAGGGGCACTAGCGGAGCAAGAGACCCAGTACTTC. Its protein is CASSLGALAEQETQYF. The gene calls are TRBV11-2 and TRBJ2-5, with TRBD2 matching over 8 bases. V lost 1 base to trimming and J lost 2 bases; unmatched junction nucleotides: 6. Germline V lookup: CDR1 SGHAT, CDR2 FQNNGV. This CDR3 comprises 16 residues.

The table lists this clone with a few counts. This chain joins TRBV27 and TRBJ2-1; 7 nucleotides match TRBD2. CDR1 MNHEY and CDR2 SMNVEV come from the germline V gene (reference sequence). This CDR3 has 13 residues. The V segment lost 8 bases and the J segment 8 bases; nucleotides outside the gene matches: 9. In DNA form, the CDR3 reads TGTGCCAGCCGCGGGAGAACACAATATGAGCAGTTCTTC. This encodes CASRGRTQYEQFF.

A few counts support this clone. CDR3: CASSSGAETKAFF. In DNA form, the CDR3 reads TGTGCCAGCAGTTCGGGAGCAGAGACGAAAGCTTTCTTT. J is TRBJ1-1 and V is TRBV28; D unclear. There are 13 residues in the CDR3. Trimming pared 4 bases from V and 9 bases from J, leaving 15 bases between. The germline gives CDR1 MDHEN, CDR2 SYDVKM.

The chain combines TRBV7-9 with TRBJ2-1, with D possibly TRBD2 on 6 matching bases. V lost 5 bases and J 1 base, leaving 12 bases between the germline ends. Germline assignment: CDR1 SEHNR and CDR2 FQNEAQ (reference sequence). This CDR3 contains 15 residues. This chain's CDR3 is CASSVTGVSYNEQFF. The CDR3 nucleotides read TGTGCCAGCAGCGTAACGGGGGTATCCTACAATGAGCAGTTCTTC.

This rearrangement joins TRBV28 to TRBJ2-1; 12 positions match TRBD2. V lost 6 bases, J lost 7 bases, and 7 bases stayed unmatched. Germline values: CDR1 MDHEN, CDR2 SYDVKM. The CDR3 consists of 15 residues. The CDR3: CASRPEGLAGNEQFF. CDR3 nucleotides: TGTGCCAGCAGGCCGGAAGGACTAGCGGGAAATGAGCAGTTCTTC.

This clone was detected only a few times. The chain has TRBV11-2 and TRBJ2-7; TRBD2 matches 7 bases. The V and J ends lost 1 base and 4 bases, in that order; junction bases with no gene match: 7. The CDR3 runs to 15 residues. Germline V gives CDR1 SGHAT, CDR2 FQNNGV. Here the CDR3 reads CASSLVNLAEYEQYF. DNA for the CDR3: TGTGCCAGCAGCTTAGTAAACCTAGCGGAATACGAGCAGTACTTC.

This clone has only a few counts. The chain carries TRBV28 and TRBJ1-2, with 9 bases identical to TRBD1. J gave up 2 bases and V 5 bases, and 9 bases lay outside the gene matches. The CDR3 length is 16 residues. Per germline, CDR1 MDHEN and CDR2 SYDVKM. In nucleotides, the CDR3 is TGTGCCAGCAGTCGGGACAGGGTGGGAAGAAACTATGGCTACACCTTC. It yields the protein CASSRDRVGRNYGYTF.